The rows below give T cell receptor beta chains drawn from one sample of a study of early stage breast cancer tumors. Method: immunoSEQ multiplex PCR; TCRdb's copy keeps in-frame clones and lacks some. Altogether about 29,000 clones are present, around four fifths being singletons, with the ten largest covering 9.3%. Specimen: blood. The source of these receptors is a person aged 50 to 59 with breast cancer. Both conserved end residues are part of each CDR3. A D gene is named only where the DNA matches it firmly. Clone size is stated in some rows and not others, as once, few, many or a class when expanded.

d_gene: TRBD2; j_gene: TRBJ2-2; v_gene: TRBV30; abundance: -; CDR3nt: TGTGCCTGGAGGGGGGGACTAGCGGGATGGAACACCGGGGAGCTGTTTTTT; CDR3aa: CAWRGGLAGWNTGELFF
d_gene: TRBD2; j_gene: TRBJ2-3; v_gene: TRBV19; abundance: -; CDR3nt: TGTGCCAGTAGTATAGGAGCGGGAGAGGATACGCAGTATTTT; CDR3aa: CASSIGAGEDTQYF
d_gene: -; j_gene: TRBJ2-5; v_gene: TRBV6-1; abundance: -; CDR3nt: TGTGCCAGCAGAGAGGCCCCCCGGGAGACCCAGTACTTC; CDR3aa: CASREAPRETQYF
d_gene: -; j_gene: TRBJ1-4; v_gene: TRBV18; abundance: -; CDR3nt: TGTGCCAGCTCACCACCGGCAGGGAGAAATGAAAAACTGTTTTTT; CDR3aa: CASSPPAGRNEKLFF
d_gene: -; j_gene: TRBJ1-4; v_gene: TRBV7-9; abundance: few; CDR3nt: TGTGCCAGCAGCTTAGGGCAGGGCCTTAATGAAAAACTGTTTTTT; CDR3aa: CASSLGQGLNEKLFF
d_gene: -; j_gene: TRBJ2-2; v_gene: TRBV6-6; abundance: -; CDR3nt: TGTGCCAGCAGGACTAGGGAGGGGGAGCTGTTTTTT; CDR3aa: CASRTREGELFF
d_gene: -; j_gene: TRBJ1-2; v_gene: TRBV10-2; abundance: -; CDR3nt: TGCGCCAGCAGTGAGGGCGGTCTGTATGGCTACACCTTC; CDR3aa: CASSEGGLYGYTF
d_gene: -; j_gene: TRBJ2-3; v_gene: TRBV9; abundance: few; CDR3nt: TGTGCCAGCAGCCCACGACAGGGAGGACCCACAGATACGCAGTATTTT; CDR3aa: CASSPRQGGPTDTQYF
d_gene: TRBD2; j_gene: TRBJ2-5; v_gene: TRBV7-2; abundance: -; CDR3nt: TGTGCCAGCAGCTTATTGCGGGGGTCAGAGACCCAGTACTTC; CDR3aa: CASSLLRGSETQYF
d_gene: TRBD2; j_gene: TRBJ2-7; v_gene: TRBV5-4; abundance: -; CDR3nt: TGTGCCAGCAGCGTAGCTAGCGGGGGGGCCTACGAGCAGTACTTC; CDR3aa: CASSVASGGAYEQYF
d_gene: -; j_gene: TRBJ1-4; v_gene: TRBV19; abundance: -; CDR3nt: TGTGCCAGTACCCTTCGGGCCCCTCCGGACGGTAATGAAAAACTGTTTTTT; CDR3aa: CASTLRAPPDGNEKLFF
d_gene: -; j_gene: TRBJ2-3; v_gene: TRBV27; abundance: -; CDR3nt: TGTGCCAGCAGTTTGAGGCAGACTAGCACAGATACGCAGTATTTT; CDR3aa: CASSLRQTSTDTQYF
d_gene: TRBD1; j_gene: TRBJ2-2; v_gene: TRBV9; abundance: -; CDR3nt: TGTGCCAGCAGCGCCGGGACAGGGGGCCCCGGGGAGCTGTTTTTT; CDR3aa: CASSAGTGGPGELFF
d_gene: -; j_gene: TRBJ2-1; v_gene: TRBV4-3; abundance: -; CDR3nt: TGCGCCAGCAGCCAAGATCAGCTAGGTACGAATGAGCAGTTCTTC; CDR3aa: CASSQDQLGTNEQFF
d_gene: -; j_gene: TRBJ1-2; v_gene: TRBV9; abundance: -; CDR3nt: TGTGCCAGCAGCGTAGACCCCAGACGGGGGCCCAACTATGGCTACACCTTC; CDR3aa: CASSVDPRRGPNYGYTF
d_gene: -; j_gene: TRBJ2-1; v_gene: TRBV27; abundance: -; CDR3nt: TGTGCCAGCAGTTTATCGGGGGGAGGGCAGAGGCGGGGGCGCAATGAGCAGTTCTTC; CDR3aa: CASSLSGGGQRRGRNEQFF
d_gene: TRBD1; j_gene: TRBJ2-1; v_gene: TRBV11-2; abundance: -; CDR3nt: TGTGCCAGCAGCCTGGTAAAGGGACAGGGGTCCTACAATGAGCAGTTCTTC; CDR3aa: CASSLVKGQGSYNEQFF
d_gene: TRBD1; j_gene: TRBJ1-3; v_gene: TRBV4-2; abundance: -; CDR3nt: TGTGCCAGCAGCCAAGATCGGGCCAGGGGGATTGGAAACACCATATATTTT; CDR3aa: CASSQDRARGIGNTIYF
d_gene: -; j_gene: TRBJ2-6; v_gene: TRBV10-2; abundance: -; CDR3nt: TGCGCCAGCAGTGAGAGGGGAGGCTCTGGGGCCAACGTCCTGACTTTC; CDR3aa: CASSERGGSGANVLTF
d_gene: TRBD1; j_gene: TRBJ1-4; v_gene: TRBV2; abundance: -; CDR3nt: TGTGCCAGCGTCAGGGGGCACGATGAAAAACTGTTTTTT; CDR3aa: CASVRGHDEKLFF